The entry below gives a single TCR beta chain sequence along with its context. Its antigen is as yet unknown. The trim removed 2 bases at V and 5 bases at J, leaving 2 bases unmatched. Germline CDR1 reads ENHRY; CDR2 reads SYGVKD. This CDR3 spans 14 amino acids. This sample was taken from a study of cytomegalovirus exposure and HLA in healthy donors. Study information: Clustering assigned about 79% of the approximately 400 genotyped donors to the Caucasian-associated ancestry cluster.

Amplification used 60 Vbeta primers and 13 Jbeta primers. TCRdb keeps only in-frame clones here, not all; method: immunoSEQ multiplex PCR. The data show 100,000 to 150,000 clones, approximately 72% seen once. Study-level results: A further, later analysis showed that HLA-associated TCR beta chains (compared with equally common others) were more clonally expanded.

Input material: PBMCs. The chain couples TRBV10-3 to TRBJ2-1; 8 nucleotides agree with TRBD2. This TCR was recovered from a human donor in good health. The CDR3 loop reads CAISETGGNNEQFF. CDR3 nucleotide sequence: TGTGCCATCAGTGAGACGGGGGGGAACAATGAGCAGTTCTTC.